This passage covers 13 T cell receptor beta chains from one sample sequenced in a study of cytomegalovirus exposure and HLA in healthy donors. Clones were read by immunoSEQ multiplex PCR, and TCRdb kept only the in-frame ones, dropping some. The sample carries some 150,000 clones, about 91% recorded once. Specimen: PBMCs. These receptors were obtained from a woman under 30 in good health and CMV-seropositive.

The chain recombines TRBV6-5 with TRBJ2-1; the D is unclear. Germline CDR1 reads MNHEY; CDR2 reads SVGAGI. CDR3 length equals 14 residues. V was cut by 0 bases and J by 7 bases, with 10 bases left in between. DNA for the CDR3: TGTGCCAGCAGTTACTCGACGGCGGAGAATGAGCAGTTCTTC. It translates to CASSYSTAENEQFF.

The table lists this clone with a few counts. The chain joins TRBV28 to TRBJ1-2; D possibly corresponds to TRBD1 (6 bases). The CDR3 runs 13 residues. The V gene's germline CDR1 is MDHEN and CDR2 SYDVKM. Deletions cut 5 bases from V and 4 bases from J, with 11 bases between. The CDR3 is CASSDGQLYGYTF. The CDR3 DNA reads TGTGCCAGCAGTGACGGACAGCTCTATGGCTACACCTTC.

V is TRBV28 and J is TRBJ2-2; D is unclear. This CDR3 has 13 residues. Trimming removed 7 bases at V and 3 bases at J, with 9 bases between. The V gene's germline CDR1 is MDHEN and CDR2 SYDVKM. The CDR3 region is CASIRSDTGELFF. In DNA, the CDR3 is TGTGCCAGCATCCGATCAGACACCGGGGAGCTGTTTTTT.

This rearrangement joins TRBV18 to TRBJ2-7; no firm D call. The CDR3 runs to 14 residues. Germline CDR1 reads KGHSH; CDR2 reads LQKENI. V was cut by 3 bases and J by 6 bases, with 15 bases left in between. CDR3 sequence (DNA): TGTGCCAGCTCACCGACAAGGTTCGCCGGCGAGCAGTACTTC. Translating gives CASSPTRFAGEQYF.

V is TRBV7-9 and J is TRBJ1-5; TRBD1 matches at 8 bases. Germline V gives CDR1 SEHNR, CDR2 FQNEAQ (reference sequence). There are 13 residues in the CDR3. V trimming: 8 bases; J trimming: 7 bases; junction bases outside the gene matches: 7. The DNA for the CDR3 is TGTGCCAGCTCCGGACAGGGAGAACAGCCCCAGCATTTT. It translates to CASSGQGEQPQHF.

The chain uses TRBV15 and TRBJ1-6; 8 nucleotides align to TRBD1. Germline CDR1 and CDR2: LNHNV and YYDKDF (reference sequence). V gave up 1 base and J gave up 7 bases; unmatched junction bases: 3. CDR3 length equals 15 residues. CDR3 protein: CATSRAGTGNSPLHF. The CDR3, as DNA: TGTGCCACCAGCAGAGCCGGGACAGGAAATTCACCCCTCCACTTT.

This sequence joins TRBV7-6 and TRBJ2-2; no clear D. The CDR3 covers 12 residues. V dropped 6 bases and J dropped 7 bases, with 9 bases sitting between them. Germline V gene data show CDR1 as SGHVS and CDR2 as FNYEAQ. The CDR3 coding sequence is TGTGCCAGCAGGGAGAACGGCGGGGAGCTGTTTTTT. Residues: CASRENGGELFF.

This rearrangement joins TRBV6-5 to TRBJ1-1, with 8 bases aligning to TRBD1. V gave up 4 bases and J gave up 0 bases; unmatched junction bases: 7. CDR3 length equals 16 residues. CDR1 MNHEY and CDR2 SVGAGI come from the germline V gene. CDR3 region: CASSSRTGMVNTEAFF. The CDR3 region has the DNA TGTGCCAGCAGTTCCCGGACAGGGATGGTGAACACTGAAGCTTTCTTT.

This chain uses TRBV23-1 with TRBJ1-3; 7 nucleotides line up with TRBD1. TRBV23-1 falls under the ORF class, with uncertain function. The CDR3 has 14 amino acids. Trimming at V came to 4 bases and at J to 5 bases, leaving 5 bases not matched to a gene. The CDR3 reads CASSPDRDRNTIYF. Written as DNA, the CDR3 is TGCGCCAGCAGTCCCGACAGGGATAGAAACACCATATATTTT.

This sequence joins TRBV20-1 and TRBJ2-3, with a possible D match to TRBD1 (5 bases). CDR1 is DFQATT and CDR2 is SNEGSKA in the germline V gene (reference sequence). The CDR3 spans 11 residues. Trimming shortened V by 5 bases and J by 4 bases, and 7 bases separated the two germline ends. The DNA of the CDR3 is TGCAGTGCTTCCAGGGCAGATACGCAGTATTTT. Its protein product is CSASRADTQYF.

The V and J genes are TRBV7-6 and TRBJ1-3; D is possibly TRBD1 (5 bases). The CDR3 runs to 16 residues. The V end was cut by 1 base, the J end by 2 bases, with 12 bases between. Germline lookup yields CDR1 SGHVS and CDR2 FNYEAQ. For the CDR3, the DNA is TGTGCCAGCAGCTTAGGCTGGGGGGAAGCTGGAAACACCATATATTTT. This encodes CASSLGWGEAGNTIYF.

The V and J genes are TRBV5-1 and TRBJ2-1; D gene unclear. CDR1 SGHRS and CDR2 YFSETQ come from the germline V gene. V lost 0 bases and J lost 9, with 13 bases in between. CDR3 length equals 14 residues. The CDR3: CASSLDARTSEQFF. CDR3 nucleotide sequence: TGCGCCAGCAGCTTGGACGCCCGAACGAGTGAGCAGTTCTTC.

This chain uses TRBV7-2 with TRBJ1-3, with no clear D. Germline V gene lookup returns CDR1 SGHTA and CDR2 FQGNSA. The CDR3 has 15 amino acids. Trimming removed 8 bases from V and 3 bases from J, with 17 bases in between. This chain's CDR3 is CASSTDGKSGNTIYF. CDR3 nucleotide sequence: TGTGCCAGCTCGACTGACGGCAAGAGTGGAAACACCATATATTTT.